This T cell receptor (beta chain) was sequenced during a study of blood T cells in healthy people across ages. General study findings and limits: Comparison with aged donors showed that long-lived donors had more naive CD4+ cells and higher diversity.

Healthy Caucasian individuals from Russia aged about 6 to 90 served as donors. Extraction of total RNA produced a minimum of 5.5 micrograms from each sample. A second about 6 to 11 cycle PCR used barcoded and J-beta primers. From the 5' RACE reads, TCRdb called clonotypes with MiXCR, one entry per CDR3 protein. The data contain roughly 1,800,000 distinct CDR3 sequences, about 49% of them seen just once; the ten biggest clones take up approximately 2%. Germline-derived CDR1 and CDR2 are KGHSH and LQKENI. The length of the CDR3 is 13 residues. V was trimmed by 5 bases and J by 6 bases, leaving 13 bases between them. For this clonotype: The antigen is undetermined.

The gene calls are TRBV18 and TRBJ2-5; D assignment may be TRBD1 or TRBD2 (5 bases each). The source material was blood. This clonotype originated in a woman between 35 and 50 years old in good health. This chain's CDR3 is CASSMGTGQTQYF. In nucleotides, the CDR3 is TGTGCCAGCTCAATGGGGACCGGACAGACCCAGTACTTC.